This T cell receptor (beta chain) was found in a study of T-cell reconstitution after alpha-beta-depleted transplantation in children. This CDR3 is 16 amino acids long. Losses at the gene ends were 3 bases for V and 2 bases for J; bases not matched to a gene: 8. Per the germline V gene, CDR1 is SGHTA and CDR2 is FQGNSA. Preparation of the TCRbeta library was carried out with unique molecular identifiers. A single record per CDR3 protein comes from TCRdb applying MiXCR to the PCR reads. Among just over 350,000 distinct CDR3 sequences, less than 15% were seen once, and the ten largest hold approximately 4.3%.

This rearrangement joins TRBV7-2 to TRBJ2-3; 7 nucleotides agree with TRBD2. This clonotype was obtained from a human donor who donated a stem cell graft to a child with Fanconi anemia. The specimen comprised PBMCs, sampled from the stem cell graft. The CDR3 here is CASSFSAGRSTDTQYF. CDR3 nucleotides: TGTGCCAGCAGCTTTTCAGCGGGGCGGTCCACAGATACGCAGTATTTT.